This TCR beta chain was found in a study of low-dose radiotherapy and immunotherapy resistance in tumors. Study details: Doses of 0.5 Gy per fraction every 2 weeks, totaling 6.5 Gy, went to Cohort 1. Individuals in Cohort 2 had 1 Gy per fraction every two weeks, adding up to 13 Gy over 26 weeks.

TRAV- and TRBV-specific primers were used for first-strand cDNA, which covered alpha and beta chains. TCR amplification involved around 22 PCR cycles with a constant-region primer and V-primer adapter. Amplifying the isolated mRNA was done by in vitro transcription. TCRdb called the reads again in MiXCR, with one record for every CDR3 protein. The table includes tens of thousands of distinct CDR3 sequences, 25% detected once. This clonotype was picked up a small number of times. The sample's time point: after trial treatment. The treatment denotes: LDRT plus nivolumab, ipilimumab, low-dose cyclophosphamide and aspirin (RACIN trial). Donors were administered nivolumab, ipilimumab, aspirin and low-dose cyclophosphamide, together with low-dose radiotherapy. Germline V CDR1 and CDR2: SGHRS, YFSETQ. CDR3 size: 13 residues. Between the trimmed V and J ends, which lost 4 bases and 4 bases, there was a span of 11 bases.

The sequence derives from a male donor with prostate cancer. The rearrangement uses TRBV5-1 and TRBJ1-1; D remains ambiguous. This specimen consisted of PBMCs, obtained after low-dose radiotherapy plus immunotherapy. In nucleotides, the CDR3 is TGCGCCAGCAGCCCAACGGTGGCCACTGAAGCTTTCTTT. It is translated as CASSPTVATEAFF.